The rows below give T cell receptor beta chains drawn from one sample of a study of PD-1 blockade in classical Hodgkin lymphoma. Generated by immunoSEQ multiplex PCR, the TCRdb table keeps only in-frame clones and is missing some. The sample includes 13,000 to 15,000 clones, 70% to 90% of them seen just once. The sequences come from peripheral blood mononuclear cells (PBMCs), collected before the fourth cycle of nivolumab. The source of these receptors is a human donor with classical Hodgkin lymphoma. Each CDR3 is given with its conserved first and last residue. The order of the fields is V gene, clone size, J gene, D gene, CDR3 protein, CDR3 DNA. D genes are given only for firm matches. Clone size appears in some rows only: once, few, many, or a class for an expanded clone.

>TRBV28|NA|TRBJ2-1|TRBD2
CASSSGLAGELGNEQFF
TGTGCCAGCAGTTCCGGACTAGCGGGGGAGCTGGGCAATGAGCAGTTCTTC
>TRBV5-6|NA|TRBJ1-1|TRBD1
CASSLESLLGQKNTEAFF
TGTGCCAGCAGCTTGGAGTCCCTCTTGGGACAGAAGAACACTGAAGCTTTCTTT
>TRBV5-5|NA|TRBJ2-7|NA
CASSLGDSPHEQYF
TGTGCCAGCAGCTTGGGGGATTCGCCCCACGAGCAGTACTTC
>TRBV7-2|NA|TRBJ2-2|TRBD1
CASSLQGVGTGELFF
TGTGCCAGCAGCCTACAGGGGGTGGGCACCGGGGAGCTGTTTTTT
>TRBV6-5|once|TRBJ1-1|NA
CASSYFGLGNTEAFF
TGTGCCAGCAGTTACTTCGGACTGGGGAACACTGAAGCTTTCTTT
>TRBV19|NA|TRBJ1-5|TRBD1
CASSKKSRDRGDQPQHF
TGTGCCAGTAGCAAGAAAAGCCGGGACAGGGGCGATCAGCCCCAGCATTTT
>TRBV29-1|NA|TRBJ1-1|NA
CSVASRGPGTEAFF
TGCAGCGTTGCATCTCGGGGGCCGGGCACTGAAGCTTTCTTT
>TRBV7-9|NA|TRBJ1-1|NA
CASSSDISTEAFF
TGTGCCAGCAGCTCAGATATTTCCACTGAAGCTTTCTTT
>TRBV11-2|few|TRBJ2-3|TRBD2
CASSPKSRGGYRDTQYF
TGTGCCAGCAGCCCAAAGTCGCGGGGGGGCTATAGAGATACGCAGTATTTT
>TRBV5-5|NA|TRBJ1-6|TRBD1
CASSHRTGRPLHF
TGCGCCAGCAGCCATCGGACAGGGAGGCCCCTCCACTTT
>TRBV25-1|NA|TRBJ1-3|NA
CASSEPRSFGNTIYF
TGTGCCAGCAGTGAACCTCGTTCGTTTGGGAACACCATATATTTT
>TRBV5-4|NA|TRBJ1-1|NA
CASSLGVRREAFF
TGTGCCAGCAGCTTGGGGGTTCGGAGGGAAGCTTTCTTT
>TRBV28|NA|TRBJ2-3|TRBD2
CASSLPRAGARENTQYF
TGTGCCAGCAGTTTGCCAAGAGCGGGGGCAAGAGAAAATACGCAGTATTTT
>TRBV6-6|NA|TRBJ2-7|NA
CASSYSGGGPTYEQYF
TGTGCCAGCAGTTACTCGGGGGGGGGCCCGACCTACGAGCAGTACTTC
>TRBV4-1|NA|TRBJ1-1|NA
CASSEGWGNTEAFF
TGCGCCAGCAGCGAGGGGTGGGGTAACACTGAAGCTTTCTTT
>TRBV5-8|NA|TRBJ2-6|NA
CASLTFPTQSRANVLTF
TGTGCCAGCCTCACCTTTCCCACACAAAGTCGGGCCAACGTCCTGACTTTC
>TRBV7-9|NA|TRBJ2-7|TRBD1
CASSPPTGVIYEQYF
TGTGCCAGCAGCCCCCCCACAGGGGTGATCTACGAGCAGTACTTC
>TRBV9|NA|TRBJ2-2|NA
CASSPRTIGELFF
TGTGCCAGCAGCCCTCGGACAATCGGGGAGCTGTTTTTT
>TRBV7-9|NA|TRBJ2-5|TRBD2
CASSSGLVAGGLETQYF
TGTGCCAGCAGCTCCGGTCTGGTAGCGGGGGGGTTAGAGACCCAGTACTTC
>TRBV2|NA|TRBJ1-2|NA
CASREAGVGDYGYTF
TGTGCCAGCAGGGAAGCGGGGGTAGGTGACTATGGCTACACCTTC
>TRBV4-3|NA|TRBJ2-5|NA
CASSQDPQPAPRVTQYF
TGCGCCAGCAGCCAAGATCCACAGCCAGCTCCAAGAGTGACCCAGTACTTC
>TRBV5-5|NA|TRBJ1-1|NA
CASIPPMNTEAFF
TGTGCCAGCATTCCCCCGATGAACACTGAAGCTTTCTTT
>TRBV9|few|TRBJ2-1|TRBD2
CASSVPSGDPYNEQFF
TGTGCCAGCAGCGTACCTAGCGGGGATCCCTACAATGAGCAGTTCTTC
>TRBV28|NA|TRBJ2-7|TRBD2
CASSWTSGGAEQYF
TGTGCCAGCAGCTGGACTAGCGGGGGGGCAGAGCAGTACTTC
>TRBV9|NA|TRBJ2-1|TRBD2
CASSRAGARNNEQFF
TGTGCCAGCAGTCGAGCGGGGGCTCGGAACAATGAGCAGTTCTTC
>TRBV6-1|NA|TRBJ1-1|TRBD1
CASTMGDRRNTEAFF
TGTGCCAGCACCATGGGGGACAGACGAAACACTGAAGCTTTCTTT
>TRBV28|NA|TRBJ2-7|NA
CASNSWGEQYF
TGTGCCAGCAATAGTTGGGGAGAGCAGTACTTC
>TRBV10-3|NA|TRBJ2-3|NA
CAIRARNRVEGTDTQYF
TGTGCCATCAGGGCGCGGAACAGGGTTGAGGGCACAGATACGCAGTATTTT
>TRBV6-5|once|TRBJ2-2|NA
CASSYSPWGPTGELFF
TGTGCCAGCAGTTACTCACCATGGGGTCCGACCGGGGAGCTGTTTTTT
>TRBV9|NA|TRBJ2-5|TRBD2
CASSVLGTSGKETQYF
TGTGCCAGCAGCGTATTAGGGACTAGCGGTAAAGAGACCCAGTACTTC
>TRBV28|once|TRBJ1-6|NA
CASIGGGNSPLHF
TGTGCCAGCATAGGGGGGGGAAATTCACCCCTCCACTTT
>TRBV28|NA|TRBJ1-1|NA
CASSLLRAEAFF
TGTGCCAGCAGTTTACTAAGGGCAGAAGCTTTCTTT
>TRBV28|NA|TRBJ1-2|TRBD1
CASIPQGAEGYTF
TGTGCCAGCATCCCTCAGGGGGCTGAGGGCTACACCTTC
>TRBV28|NA|TRBJ1-1|NA
CASSLFQRAFF
TGTGCCAGCAGTTTATTCCAGAGGGCTTTCTTT
>TRBV6-1|NA|TRBJ1-3|NA
CASSGASGNTIYF
TGTGCCAGCAGTGGAGCATCTGGAAACACCATATATTTT
>TRBV27|NA|TRBJ2-2|NA
CASSFQGGNTGELFF
TGTGCCAGCAGTTTCCAGGGTGGGAACACCGGGGAGCTGTTTTTT
>TRBV4-1|NA|TRBJ1-1|NA
CASSQDPPGYRRGTEAFF
TGCGCCAGCAGCCAAGACCCCCCCGGCTACAGGCGGGGCACTGAAGCTTTCTTT
>TRBV7-2|NA|TRBJ2-3|NA
CASSLNPVGGSDTQYF
TGTGCCAGCAGCTTAAATCCCGTTGGGGGGTCAGATACGCAGTATTTT
>TRBV27|NA|TRBJ1-2|NA
CASRISTELVDHNYGYTF
TGTGCCAGCAGGATCTCGACAGAACTCGTTGATCATAACTATGGCTACACCTTC
>TRBV11-3|NA|TRBJ1-6|NA
CASSLDLGPLHF
TGTGCCAGCAGCTTAGATCTCGGACCCCTCCACTTT
>TRBV6-6|NA|TRBJ2-7|TRBD1
CASSGDSSYEQYF
TGTGCCAGCAGCGGGGACAGCTCCTACGAGCAGTACTTC
>TRBV4-3|NA|TRBJ2-1|TRBD1
CASSQDGDSIDEQFF
TGCGCCAGCAGCCAAGATGGGGACAGCATAGATGAGCAGTTCTTC
>TRBV5-4|few|TRBJ2-2|NA
CASSLGWGRTHTPGTGELFF
TGTGCCAGCAGCTTGGGTTGGGGTCGGACCCATACCCCGGGAACCGGGGAGCTGTTTTTT
>TRBV28|NA|TRBJ1-3|TRBD1
CASSFRGLRNTIYF
TGTGCCAGCAGTTTTAGGGGGCTTAGAAACACCATATATTTT
>TRBV4-1|NA|TRBJ1-3|NA
CASSPRLVSGNTIYF
TGCGCCAGCAGCCCTCGACTTGTCTCTGGAAACACCATATATTTT
>TRBV2|NA|TRBJ2-7|NA
CASSSTGRNYVEQYF
TGTGCCAGCAGCTCGACCGGGAGAAATTACGTCGAGCAGTACTTC